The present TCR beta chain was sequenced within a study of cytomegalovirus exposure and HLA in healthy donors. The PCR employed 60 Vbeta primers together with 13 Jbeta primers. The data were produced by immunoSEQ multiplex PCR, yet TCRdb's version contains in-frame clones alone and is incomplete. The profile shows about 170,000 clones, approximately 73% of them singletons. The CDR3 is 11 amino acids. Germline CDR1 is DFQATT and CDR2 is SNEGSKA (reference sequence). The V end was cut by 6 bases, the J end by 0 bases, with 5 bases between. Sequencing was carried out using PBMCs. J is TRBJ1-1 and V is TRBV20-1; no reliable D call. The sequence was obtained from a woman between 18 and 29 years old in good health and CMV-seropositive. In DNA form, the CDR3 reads TGCAGTGCCTATATGAACACTGAAGCTTTCTTT. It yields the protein CSAYMNTEAFF.